The clone carrying this T cell receptor beta chain was seen a handful of times. Its antigen is still unknown. The data stem from a study of beta chain features in type 1 diabetes. In the study overall: Taken together, all samples contributed approximately 110,000,000 examined sorted cells.

The CDR3 sequence is 14 residues long. V gave up 9 bases and J gave up 0 bases, with 12 bases separating them. The germline gives CDR1 MDHEN, CDR2 SYDVKM. The entirety of the isolated RNA underwent reverse transcription, so expressed TCRB transcripts were sequenced. The method was immunoSEQ multiplex PCR; TCRdb's version includes in-frame clones alone and lacks a portion of them. The table has fewer than 70,000 clones, 55% to 75% seen once. Whole-study results and caveats: VDJ junctions sequenced from type 1 diabetes patients showed fewer insertions and more deletions. cDNA-based reads could over-represent cells with high TCR expression. TCRB CDR3 length was moderately but significantly reduced in all four CD4+ subsets of Type 1 diabetes patients.

This clonotype originated in a woman between 25 and 40 years old with type 1 diabetes. The chain combines TRBV28 with TRBJ2-1; a weak D match, TRBD2 (6 bases). The sequenced material came from stem cell memory CD4+ T cells from blood. The CDR3: CASKGGNSYNEQFF. As DNA, the CDR3 is TGTGCCAGTAAGGGCGGGAACTCCTACAATGAGCAGTTCTTC.